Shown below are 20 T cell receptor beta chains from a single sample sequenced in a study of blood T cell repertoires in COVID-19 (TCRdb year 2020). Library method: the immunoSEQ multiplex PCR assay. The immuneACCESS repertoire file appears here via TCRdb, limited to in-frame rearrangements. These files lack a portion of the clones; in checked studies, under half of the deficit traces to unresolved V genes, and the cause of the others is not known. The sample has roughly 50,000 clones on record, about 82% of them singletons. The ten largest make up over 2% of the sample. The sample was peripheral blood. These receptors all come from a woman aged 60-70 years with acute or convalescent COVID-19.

CDR3 in DNA: TGTGCCAGCAGTCCTCACCTCGAGGACAATCAGCCCCAGCATTTT. It codes for CASSPHLEDNQPQHF. The chain joins TRBV6-6 to TRBJ1-5, with D unclear. V was pared by 5 bases and J by 3 bases, with 14 bases between. Germline CDR1 MNHNY, CDR2 SVGAGI (reference sequence). The CDR3 loop spans 15 amino acids.

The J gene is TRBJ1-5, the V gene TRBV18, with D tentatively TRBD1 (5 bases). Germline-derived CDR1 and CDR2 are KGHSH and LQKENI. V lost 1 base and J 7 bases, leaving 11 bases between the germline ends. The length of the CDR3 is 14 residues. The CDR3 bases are TGTGCCAGCTCACCACGGCAGGGTAAGCAGCCCCAGCATTTT. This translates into CASSPRQGKQPQHF.

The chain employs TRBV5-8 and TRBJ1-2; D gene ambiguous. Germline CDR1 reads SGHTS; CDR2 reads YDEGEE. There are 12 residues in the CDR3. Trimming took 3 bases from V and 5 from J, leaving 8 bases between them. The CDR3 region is CASSSGVYGYTF. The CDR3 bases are TGTGCCAGCAGCTCCGGGGTATATGGCTACACCTTC.

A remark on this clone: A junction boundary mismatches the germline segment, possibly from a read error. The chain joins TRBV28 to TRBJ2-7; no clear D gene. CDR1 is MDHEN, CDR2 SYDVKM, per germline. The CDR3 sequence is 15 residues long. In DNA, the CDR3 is TGTGCCAGCCGTTTGAGCATTGAAAGCTCCTACGAGCAGTACTTC. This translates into CASRLSIESSYEQYF.

CDR3 coding DNA: TGTGCCAGCAGCTACGGGTCGAAAGTTTACGAGCAGTACTTC. As protein: CASSYGSKVYEQYF. The chain employs TRBV7-8 and TRBJ2-7; D not resolved. Germline CDR1 is SGHVS and CDR2 is FQNEAQ. The V and J ends lost 4 bases and 4 bases respectively, with 14 bases between them. The CDR3 extends over 14 amino acids.

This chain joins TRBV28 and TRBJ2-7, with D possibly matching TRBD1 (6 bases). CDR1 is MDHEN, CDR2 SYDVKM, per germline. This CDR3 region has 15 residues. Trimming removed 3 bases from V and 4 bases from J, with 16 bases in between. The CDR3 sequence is CASSFFQGTPYEQYF. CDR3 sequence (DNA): TGTGCCAGCAGTTTTTTTCAGGGGACCCCATACGAGCAGTACTTC.

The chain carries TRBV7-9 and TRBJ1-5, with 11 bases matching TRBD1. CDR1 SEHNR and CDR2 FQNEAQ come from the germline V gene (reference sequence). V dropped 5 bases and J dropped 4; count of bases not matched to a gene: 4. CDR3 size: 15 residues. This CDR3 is CASSRGQGENQPQHF. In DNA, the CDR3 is TGTGCCAGCAGCCGGGGACAGGGGGAAAATCAGCCCCAGCATTTT. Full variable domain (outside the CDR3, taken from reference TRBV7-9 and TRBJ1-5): DTGVSQNPRHKITKRGQNVTFRCDPISEHNRLYWYRQTLGQGPEFLTYFQNEAQLEKSRLLSDRFSAERPKGSFSTLEIQRTEQGDSAMYLCASSRGQGENQPQHFGDGTRLSIL.

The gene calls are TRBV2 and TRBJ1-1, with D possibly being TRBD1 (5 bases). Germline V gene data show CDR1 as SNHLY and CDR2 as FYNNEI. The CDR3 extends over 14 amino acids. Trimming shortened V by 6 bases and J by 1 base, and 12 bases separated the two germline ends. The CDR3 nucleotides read TGTGCCAGCAGGGGCGACAGAGCGAACACTGAAGCTTTCTTT. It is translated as CASRGDRANTEAFF.

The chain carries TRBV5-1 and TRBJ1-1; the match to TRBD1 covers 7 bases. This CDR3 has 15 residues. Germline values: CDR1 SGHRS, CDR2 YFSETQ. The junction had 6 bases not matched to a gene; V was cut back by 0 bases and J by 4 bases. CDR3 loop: CASSLAPGQSTEAFF. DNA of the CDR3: TGCGCCAGCAGCTTGGCCCCGGGACAGTCCACTGAAGCTTTCTTT.

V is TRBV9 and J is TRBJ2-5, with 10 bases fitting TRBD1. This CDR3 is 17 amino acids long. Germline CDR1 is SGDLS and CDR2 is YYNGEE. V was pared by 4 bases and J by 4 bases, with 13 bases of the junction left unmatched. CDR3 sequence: CASSPHPSGTGVETQYF. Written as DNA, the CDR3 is TGTGCCAGCAGCCCCCATCCTAGTGGGACAGGGGTAGAGACCCAGTACTTC.

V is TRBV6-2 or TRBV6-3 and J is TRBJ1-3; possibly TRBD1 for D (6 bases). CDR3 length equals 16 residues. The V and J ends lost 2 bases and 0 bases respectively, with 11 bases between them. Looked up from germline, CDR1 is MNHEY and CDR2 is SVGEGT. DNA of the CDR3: TGTGCCAGCAGTTACGGCACAGGGATCTCTGGAAACACCATATATTTT. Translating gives CASSYGTGISGNTIYF.

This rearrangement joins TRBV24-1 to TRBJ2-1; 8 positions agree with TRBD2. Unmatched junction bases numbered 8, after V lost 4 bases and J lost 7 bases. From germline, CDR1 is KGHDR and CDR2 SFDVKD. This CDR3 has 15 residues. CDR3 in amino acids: CATSDTSGSWNEQFF. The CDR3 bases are TGTGCCACCAGTGACACAAGCGGGAGTTGGAATGAGCAGTTCTTC.

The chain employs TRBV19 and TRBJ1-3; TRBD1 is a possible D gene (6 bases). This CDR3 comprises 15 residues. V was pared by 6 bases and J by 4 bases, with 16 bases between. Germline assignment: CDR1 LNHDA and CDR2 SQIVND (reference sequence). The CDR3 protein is CASSTQGVQGNTIYF. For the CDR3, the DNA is TGTGCCAGTAGCACACAGGGAGTGCAAGGAAACACCATATATTTT.

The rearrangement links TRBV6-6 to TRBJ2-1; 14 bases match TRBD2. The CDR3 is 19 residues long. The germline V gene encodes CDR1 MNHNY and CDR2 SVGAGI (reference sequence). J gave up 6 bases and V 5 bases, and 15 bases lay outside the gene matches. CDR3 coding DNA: TGTGCCAGCAGTCGTGGACTAGCGGGGGGCTTAGGTGCATCCAATGAGCAGTTCTTC. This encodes CASSRGLAGGLGASNEQFF.

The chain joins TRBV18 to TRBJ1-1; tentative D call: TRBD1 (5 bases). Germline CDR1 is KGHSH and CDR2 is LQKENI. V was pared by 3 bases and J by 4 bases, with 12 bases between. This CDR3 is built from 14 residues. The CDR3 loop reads CASSPSGQGTEAFF. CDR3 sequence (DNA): TGTGCCAGCTCACCCTCCGGACAAGGCACTGAAGCTTTCTTT.

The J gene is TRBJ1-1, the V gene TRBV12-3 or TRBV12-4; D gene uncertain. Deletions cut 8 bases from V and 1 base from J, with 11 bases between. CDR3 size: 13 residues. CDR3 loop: CASEPSRNTEAFF. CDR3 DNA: TGTGCCAGCGAACCAAGTAGGAACACTGAAGCTTTCTTT.

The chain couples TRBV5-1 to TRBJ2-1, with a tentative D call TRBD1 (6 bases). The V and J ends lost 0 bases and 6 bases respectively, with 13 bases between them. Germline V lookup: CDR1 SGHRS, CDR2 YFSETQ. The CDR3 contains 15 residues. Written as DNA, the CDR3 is TGCGCCAGCAGCTTGGCAGGGGCCCATTCCAATGAGCAGTTCTTC. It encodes CASSLAGAHSNEQFF.

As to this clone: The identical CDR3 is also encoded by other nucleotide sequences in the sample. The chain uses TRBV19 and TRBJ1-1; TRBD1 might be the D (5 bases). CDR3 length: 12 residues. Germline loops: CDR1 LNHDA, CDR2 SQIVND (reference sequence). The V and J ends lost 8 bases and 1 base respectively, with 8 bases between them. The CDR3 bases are TGTGCCAGTTCAGACAGGAACACTGAAGCTTTCTTT. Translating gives CASSDRNTEAFF. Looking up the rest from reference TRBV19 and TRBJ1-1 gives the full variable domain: DGGITQSPKYLFRKEGQNVTLSCEQNLNHDAMYWYRQDPGQGLRLIYYSQIVNDFQKGDIAEGYSVSREKKESFPLTVTSAQKNPTAFYLCASSDRNTEAFFGQGTRLTVV.

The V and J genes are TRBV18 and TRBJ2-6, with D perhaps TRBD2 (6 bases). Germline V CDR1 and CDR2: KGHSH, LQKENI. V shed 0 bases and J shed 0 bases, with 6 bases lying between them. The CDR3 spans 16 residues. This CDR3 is CASSPPEGSGANVLTF. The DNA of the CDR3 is TGTGCCAGCTCACCACCGGAGGGCTCTGGGGCCAACGTCCTGACTTTC.

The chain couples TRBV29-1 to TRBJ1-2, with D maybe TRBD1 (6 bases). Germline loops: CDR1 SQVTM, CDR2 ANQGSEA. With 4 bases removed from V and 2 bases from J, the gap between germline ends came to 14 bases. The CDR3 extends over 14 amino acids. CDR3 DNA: TGCAGCGTTGCCCCGGACAGTTACAACTATGGCTACACCTTC. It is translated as CSVAPDSYNYGYTF.